One and the same sample provided the 6 T cell receptor beta chains below, sequenced in a study of blood T cell repertoires in COVID-19. Libraries were prepared by immunoSEQ multiplex PCR; TCRdb keeps only in-frame clonotypes and omits some of them. The repertoire holds 200,000 to 300,000 clones, with about 89% as singletons. The sample consisted of PBMCs or T cells enriched from blood (not recorded which). The receptors were gathered from a woman aged 25 to 39 who had recovered from COVID-19.

J is TRBJ2-2 and V is TRBV29-1; TRBD2 aligns across 7 bases. Germline CDR1 and CDR2: SQVTM and ANQGSEA. The CDR3 spans 12 residues. Trimming cost V 6 bases and J 3 bases; bases outside gene matches: 1. In DNA form, the CDR3 reads TGCAGCGTGGGGGGGTACACCGGGGAGCTGTTTTTT. This encodes CSVGGYTGELFF.

This CDR3 reads CASSRLTGNTEAFF. DNA for the CDR3: TGTGCCAGCAGCCGTTTGACAGGCAACACTGAAGCTTTCTTT. This sequence joins TRBV14 and TRBJ1-1; possible D gene TRBD1, 6 bases. Germline assignment: CDR1 SGHDN and CDR2 FVKESK. The CDR3 is 14 residues long. V was cut by 4 bases and J by 2 bases, with 11 bases left in between.

V gene TRBV4-3 combines with J gene TRBJ1-2, with 10 bases fitting TRBD1. The ends lost 0 bases at V and 7 bases at J; junction bases unmatched: 5. Germline values: CDR1 LGHNA, CDR2 YSLEER. The CDR3 extends over 15 amino acids. For the CDR3, the DNA is TGCGCCAGCAGCCAAGACGACAGGGGGCGAGGTGGCTACACCTTC. Protein: CASSQDDRGRGGYTF.

The V gene is TRBV27, the J gene TRBJ1-6, with a tentative D call TRBD1 (6 bases). This CDR3 has 16 amino acids. Trimming stripped 2 bases from V and 4 bases from J, with 12 bases between. Looked up from germline, CDR1 is MNHEY and CDR2 is SMNVEV (reference sequence). Written as DNA, the CDR3 is TGTGCCAGCAGTTTAACGACAGGAGTTTATAATTCACCCCTCCACTTT. As protein: CASSLTTGVYNSPLHF.

V gene TRBV5-1 combines with J gene TRBJ1-3; a possible D gene is TRBD1 (5 bases). The CDR3 consists of 15 residues. Per the germline V gene, CDR1 is SGHRS and CDR2 is YFSETQ. With 4 bases removed from V and 4 bases from J, the gap between germline ends came to 15 bases. CDR3 bases: TGCGCCAGCAGCAGGGAGGGGCAATCCGGAAACACCATATATTTT. It translates to CASSREGQSGNTIYF.

V and J are TRBV11-2 and TRBJ2-5; 8 bases agree with TRBD2. The J segment lost 7 bases and the V segment lost 0 bases, leaving 7 bases of the junction unmatched. The length of the CDR3 is 15 residues. Looked up from germline, CDR1 is SGHAT and CDR2 is FQNNGV. This chain's CDR3 is CASSLEAGGLATQYF. The CDR3 DNA reads as TGTGCCAGCAGCTTAGAGGCGGGAGGTTTAGCGACCCAGTACTTC.